This T cell receptor beta chain derives from a study of T-cell reconstitution after alpha-beta-depleted transplantation in children. To note about this clonotype: Its antigen is still unknown.

Study-level findings and limits: T-cell numbers and diversity, one year after transplant, stemmed largely from T cells that were newly produced. Some patients' high day-60 TCRbeta diversity was traced to surviving recipient T cells and thymic progenitors. As was reported, about two months after transplant, alpha-beta T cells came from several hundred expanded graft clones.

It was with unique molecular identifiers that the TCRbeta library was prepared. TCRdb re-analysed the PCR reads in MiXCR, keeping a single row per CDR3 protein. The sample includes around 490,000 distinct CDR3 sequences, 11% of them seen just once. This CDR3 region has 15 residues. The ends were cut back, 4 bases at V and 2 bases at J, with 16 bases in the middle. Germline-derived CDR1 and CDR2 are SGHRS and YFSETQ. The specimen was PBMCs, mostly from graft donor cells, collected 180 days after TCRalphabeta/CD19-depleted stem cell transplant. The V call is TRBV5-1, the J call TRBJ2-7; TRBD1 might be the D (5 bases). This sequence originates from a female patient between 2 and 15 years old who had a stem cell transplant for aplastic anemia, so the T cells may come from the graft donor. For the CDR3, the DNA is TGCGCCAGCAGCCCGTCGACAGCTCCGGCCTACGAGCAGTACTTC. Translated, it gives CASSPSTAPAYEQYF.